This TCR beta chain was retrieved from a study of blood T cells in healthy people across ages. Across the whole study: About one barcoded TCR beta cDNA was captured per two T cells. General study points: Both naive CD4+ cell counts and diversity were greater in long-lived donors than in aged donors. PBMCs left unsorted prevented a conclusive naive versus antigen-experienced comparison.

Turning to this clonotype: Its antigen is not known.

The CDR3 totals 16 residues. It was with a sample-barcoded 5' primer and a J-beta primer mix that a second PCR of roughly 6 to 11 cycles was run. Every sample returned 2.5 million or more CDR3-containing paired-end reads. Via MiXCR, TCRdb re-called the 5' RACE reads, giving one row per CDR3 protein. The sample has around 1,900,000 distinct CDR3 sequences; around 42% are singletons. The sample comprised blood. The chain recombines TRBV12-3 or TRBV12-4 with TRBJ2-1; D perhaps matches TRBD1 (8 bases). The DNA end lines up better with TRBJ2-7; the J call may be wrong. The sequence came from a human donor in good health. The DNA for the CDR3 is TGTGCCAGCGGTTACATTCAGGGGGCCGGGGGGTACGAGCAGTACTTC. Protein: CASGYIQGAGGYEQYF.